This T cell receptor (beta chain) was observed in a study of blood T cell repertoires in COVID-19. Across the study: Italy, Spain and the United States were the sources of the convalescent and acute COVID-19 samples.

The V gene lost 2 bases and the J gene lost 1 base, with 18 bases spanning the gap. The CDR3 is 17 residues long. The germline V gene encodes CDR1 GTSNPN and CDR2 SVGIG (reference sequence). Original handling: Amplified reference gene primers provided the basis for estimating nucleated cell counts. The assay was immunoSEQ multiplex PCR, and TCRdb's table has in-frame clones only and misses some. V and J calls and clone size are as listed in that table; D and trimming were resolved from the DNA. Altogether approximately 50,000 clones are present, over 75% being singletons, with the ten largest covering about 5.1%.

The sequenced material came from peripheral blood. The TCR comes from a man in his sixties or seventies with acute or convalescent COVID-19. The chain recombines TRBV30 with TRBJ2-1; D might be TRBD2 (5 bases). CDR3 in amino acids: CAWSRGFGGGSYNEQFF. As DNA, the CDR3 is TGTGCCTGGAGTCGGGGATTCGGCGGCGGGTCCTACAATGAGCAGTTCTTC.